The clone carrying this T cell receptor (beta chain) was counted between two and nine times. The antigen is undetermined. The CDR3 runs to 14 residues. Germline V gene sequence: CDR1 DFQATT, CDR2 SNEGSKA (reference sequence). V lost 5 bases and J lost 9; bases outside the gene matches: 6. Template-switching 5'RACE yielded the TCR cDNA; a universal primer site and UMIs were added in the process. Via MiXCR, TCRdb re-called the 5' RACE reads, giving one row per CDR3 protein. The repertoire includes about 630,000 distinct CDR3 sequences, around 12% of them detected once, and more than 13% sits in the top ten. This entry comes from a study of T cells after yellow fever vaccination. General observations from the study: CD4 and CD8 compartments shared a small share of clonotypes, likely from convergent recombination. A large majority of primary-vaccination clones showed up again after the booster (approximately 96% CD4, about 87% CD8).

Sequencing was performed on PBMCs, taken on the day of the yellow fever booster vaccination. The rearrangement links TRBV20-1 to TRBJ2-1; 14 nucleotides line up with TRBD2. This receptor was taken from a man aged 25-45 years who received the YFV17D yellow fever vaccine. The CDR3 sequence is CSALGTSGRLEQFF. The CDR3 DNA reads TGCAGTGCTTTGGGGACTAGCGGGAGACTTGAGCAGTTCTTC.